This passage covers 19 T cell receptor beta chains from one sample sequenced in a study of CD8 T cells in Susac syndrome. It was with random hexamers that about 0.45 to 1 ug RNA was reverse transcribed. TCRdb itself ran the immunoSEQ multiplex PCR reads through MiXCR, one entry per CDR3 protein. The repertoire has 250,000 to 300,000 distinct CDR3 sequences, around nine tenths of them found once; the top ten carry 0.18%. Input material: CD8+ T cells from PBMCs. The source of these receptors is a human donor with multiple sclerosis.

The chain links TRBV30 to TRBJ1-3; 7 bases line up with TRBD1. Germline V gives CDR1 GTSNPN, CDR2 SVGIG (reference sequence). The CDR3 consists of 12 residues. Unmatched junction bases numbered 1, after V lost 6 bases and J lost 2 bases. Here the CDR3 DNA reads TGTGCCTGTGACAGGGCTGGAAACACCATATATTTT. Its translation: CACDRAGNTIYF.

The chain uses TRBV7-3 and TRBJ2-3; 10 nucleotides align to TRBD2. CDR3 size: 18 residues. CDR1 is SGHTA, CDR2 FQGTGA, per germline. The V segment lost 5 bases and the J segment 4 bases; nucleotides outside the gene matches: 15. The CDR3 bases are TGTGCCAGCAGCCCCTTGGAGCGAGCGGGAGGGCCTGCAGATACGCAGTATTTT. Translation: CASSPLERAGGPADTQYF.

This clonotype was observed a handful of times. A read error may be the cause here, since a much bigger clone is one base away. In DNA form, the CDR3 reads TGTGCCAGCAGGTTAGGGGGCAATCAGCCCCAGCATTTT. It encodes CASRLGGNQPQHF. The chain couples TRBV12-3 or TRBV12-4 to TRBJ1-5, with D maybe TRBD1 (5 bases). The CDR3 is 13 residues long.

This clonotype was detected only once. The rearrangement joins TRBV28 to TRBJ2-7, with 8 bases matching TRBD2. The germline CDR1 and CDR2 sequences are MDHEN and SYDVKM. The V segment lost 8 bases and the J segment 3 bases; nucleotides outside the gene matches: 9. This CDR3 is 14 amino acids long. CDR3 region: CASRGGGFGYEQYF. In DNA form, the CDR3 reads TGTGCCAGCCGCGGCGGGGGGTTTGGCTACGAGCAGTACTTC.

V is TRBV28 and J is TRBJ2-7; unclear D gene. The CDR3 contains 14 residues. Germline CDR1 is MDHEN and CDR2 is SYDVKM. Trimming removed 7 bases at V and 2 bases at J, with 15 bases between. In DNA form, the CDR3 reads TGTGCCAGCATATCCCCCGGGTCCCCCTACGAGCAGTACTTC. This sequence encodes CASISPGSPYEQYF.

The genes are TRBV7-2 and TRBJ2-3; 9 positions agree with TRBD2. The CDR3 sequence is 18 residues long. With 5 bases clipped from V and 4 bases from J, the junction kept 16 bases outside the gene matches. CDR1 and CDR2 from the germline V gene are SGHTA and FQGNSA. The CDR3 spells CASSLPLAGVFGADTQYF. The CDR3, as DNA: TGTGCCAGCAGCCTTCCCTTAGCGGGAGTGTTTGGGGCAGATACGCAGTATTTT. The entire variable domain, with the rest obtained from reference TRBV7-2 and TRBJ2-3, is as follows: GAGVSQSPSNKVTEKGKDVELRCDPISGHTALYWYRQSLGQGLEFLIYFQGNSAPDKSGLPSDRFSAERTGGSVSTLTIQRTQQEDSAVYLCASSLPLAGVFGADTQYFGPGTRLTVL.

The CDR3 nucleotides read TGTGCCAGCAGCCCCGACCCGGGACTCTTCATATATTTT. As protein: CASSPDPGLFIYF. The J gene is TRBJ1-3, the V gene TRBV11-2; perhaps TRBD1 as D (5 bases). Between the trimmed V and J ends, which lost 5 bases and 12 bases, there was a span of 17 bases. The CDR3 contains 13 residues. Per germline, CDR1 SGHAT and CDR2 FQNNGV. The full variable domain, with the rest looked up from reference TRBV11-2 and TRBJ1-3, is EAGVAQSPRYKIIEKRQSVAFWCNPISGHATLYWYQQILGQGPKLLIQFQNNGVVDDSQLPKDRFSAERLKGVDSTLKIQPAKLEDSAVYLCASSPDPGLFIYFGEGSWLTVV.

The gene calls are TRBV6-6 and TRBJ2-1; D is possibly TRBD2 (6 bases). The CDR3 is 14 amino acids. Trimming took 10 bases from V and 4 from J, leaving 17 bases between them. The germline V gene has CDR1 MNHNY and CDR2 SVGAGI (reference sequence). In DNA, the CDR3 is TGTGCCACCTTCGAGCCGGGACTGTACAATGAGCAGTTCTTC. Translated: CATFEPGLYNEQFF.

The CDR3 coding sequence is TGTGCCAGCAGCATCCACAGGGCCTCCATGATCTACGAGCAGTACTTC. Amino acids: CASSIHRASMIYEQYF. This chain connects TRBV7-2 to TRBJ2-7, with a weak D call TRBD1 (6 bases). With 5 bases removed from V and 3 bases from J, the gap between germline ends came to 20 bases. Per the germline V gene, CDR1 is SGHTA and CDR2 is FQGNSA. The CDR3 has 16 amino acids.

Only a few counts were recorded for this clonotype. The chain employs TRBV6-4 and TRBJ2-1, with TRBD2 matching 9 bases. Germline V gives CDR1 MRHNA, CDR2 SNTAGT. CDR3 length: 14 residues. V gave up 1 base and J gave up 5 bases; unmatched junction bases: 0. This CDR3 reads CASSDLAGDNEQFF. The CDR3 nucleotides are TGTGCCAGCAGTGACTTAGCGGGGGACAATGAGCAGTTCTTC.

This chain connects TRBV9 to TRBJ2-1; TRBD2 aligns across 10 bases. With V trimmed by 3 bases and J by 0 bases, 12 bases remained unmatched. Germline-derived CDR1 and CDR2 are SGDLS and YYNGEE. This CDR3 has 19 amino acids. The CDR3 here is CASSAPTSGISISYNEQFF. The CDR3 nucleotides read TGTGCCAGCAGCGCCCCAACTAGCGGGATATCTATCTCCTACAATGAGCAGTTCTTC. The whole variable domain, filled in from reference TRBV9 and TRBJ2-1, reads DSGVTQTPKHLITATGQRVTLRCSPRSGDLSVYWYQQSLDQGLQFLIQYYNGEERAKGNILERFSAQQFPDLHSELNLSSLELGDSALYFCASSAPTSGISISYNEQFFGPGTRLTVL.

This clonotype occurred once. The rearrangement joins TRBV11-2 to TRBJ2-3; D is tentatively TRBD1 or TRBD2 (5 bases each). CDR1 and CDR2 from the germline V gene are SGHAT and FQNNGV. Trimming removed 0 bases at V and 1 base at J, with 11 bases between. The CDR3 loop spans 16 amino acids. The CDR3 protein is CASSLEGTSGTDTQYF. The CDR3 DNA sequence: TGTGCCAGCAGCTTAGAGGGGACCTCGGGCACAGATACGCAGTATTTT.

The chain is built from TRBV10-3 and TRBJ2-3, with TRBD2 matching 9 bases. The junction had 3 bases not matched to a gene; V was cut back by 3 bases and J by 2 bases. The germline CDR1 and CDR2 sequences are ENHRY and SYGVKD. The CDR3 sequence is 15 residues long. CDR3 loop: CAISEERGATDTQYF. DNA for the CDR3: TGTGCCATCAGTGAAGAGCGGGGGGCCACAGATACGCAGTATTTT.

This rearrangement joins TRBV28 to TRBJ2-1, with 9 bases that match TRBD1. The germline CDR1 and CDR2 sequences are MDHEN and SYDVKM. V was clipped by 5 bases and J by 1 base; unmatched bases: 12. This CDR3 region has 18 residues. The CDR3 is CASSLGGTGSMSYNEQFF. CDR3 DNA sequence: TGTGCCAGCAGTCTGGGGGGGACAGGGTCCATGTCCTACAATGAGCAGTTCTTC.

This clonotype was detected only once. The rearrangement uses TRBV29-1 and TRBJ2-5; D not certain. V was pared by 3 bases and J by 1 base, with 12 bases between. Germline lookup yields CDR1 SQVTM and CDR2 ANQGSEA. This CDR3 is built from 14 residues. The CDR3 bases are TGCAGCGTTGAGGGTCGCAGGTTCCAAGAGACCCAGTACTTC. Translation gives CSVEGRRFQETQYF.

This chain uses TRBV24-1 with TRBJ2-7; D possibly corresponds to TRBD1 (5 bases). Trimming removed 5 bases from V and 6 bases from J, with 10 bases in between. This CDR3 region has 12 residues. CDR1 and CDR2 (germline): KGHDR, SFDVKD. The chain's CDR3 is CATSGQGGEQYF. The CDR3 nucleotides are TGTGCCACCAGTGGCCAGGGTGGCGAGCAGTACTTC.

The chain joins TRBV12-3 or TRBV12-4 to TRBJ1-2; D is possibly TRBD1 (6 bases). This CDR3 has 15 amino acids. V lost 6 bases and J 7 bases, leaving 21 bases between the germline ends. CDR3 region: CASRIGSGAKIGYTF. The CDR3 DNA sequence: TGTGCCAGCAGAATAGGGTCGGGGGCGAAGATTGGCTACACCTTC.

The chain uses TRBV7-3 and TRBJ2-7; D is perhaps TRBD2 (8 bases). The germline V gene encodes CDR1 SGHTA and CDR2 FQGTGA. The V gene lost 2 bases and the J gene lost 4 bases, with 18 bases spanning the gap. The CDR3 sequence is 16 residues long. Here the CDR3 reads CASSLFSGTDFYEQYF. In nucleotides, the CDR3 is TGTGCCAGCAGCTTATTTAGCGGGACAGACTTTTACGAGCAGTACTTC.

This clonotype was recorded only once. The chain combines TRBV20-1 with TRBJ1-1, with D possibly TRBD1 on 6 matching bases. With 2 bases removed from V and 8 bases from J, the gap between germline ends came to 9 bases. The CDR3 length is 11 residues. Germline V gene data show CDR1 as DFQATT and CDR2 as SNEGSKA (reference sequence). CDR3 sequence (DNA): TGCAGTGCTAGAACCGGGACAGAAGCTTTCTTT. The encoded protein is CSARTGTEAFF.